One and the same sample provided the 16 T cell receptor beta chains below, sequenced in a study of response to subunit inactivated influenza vaccine. TCRdb reprocessed the RT-PCR reads with MiXCR, giving one entry per CDR3 protein. The table includes fewer than 750,000 distinct CDR3 sequences, 11% to 15% detected once. The sample was PBMCs from blood, taken approximately 13 days after vaccination. The source of these receptors is a man aged 50-59 years who received an inactivated influenza vaccine.

This clonotype was detected only a few times. This chain joins TRBV6-6 and TRBJ1-1; D ambiguous. The germline V gene has CDR1 MNHNY and CDR2 SVGAGI (reference sequence). V was pared by 7 bases and J by 9 bases, with 15 bases between. CDR3 length equals 12 residues. In nucleotides, the CDR3 is TGTGCCAGCACCCCCCGATCCGGTAAAGCTTTCTTT. This encodes CASTPRSGKAFF.

This clonotype has only a few counts. The chain has TRBV6-2 or TRBV6-3 and TRBJ2-1, with 11 positions matching TRBD1. CDR1 and CDR2 from the germline V gene are MNHEY and SVGEGT. CDR3 length equals 12 residues. The V and J ends lost 8 bases and 9 bases, in that order; junction bases with no gene match: 3. The CDR3 coding sequence is TGTGCCAGCGGGACAGGGGGTCTTGAGCAGTTCTTC. It codes for CASGTGGLEQFF.

This clonotype was detected a few times. The V and J genes are TRBV5-1 and TRBJ1-2; 10 positions agree with TRBD1. This CDR3 contains 13 residues. The trim removed 4 bases at V and 6 bases at J, leaving 3 bases unmatched. Germline CDR1 and CDR2: SGHRS and YFSETQ. CDR3 loop: CASSLTGGNGYTF. The CDR3 bases are TGCGCCAGCAGCCTGACAGGGGGCAATGGCTACACCTTC.

This clonotype was recorded at least ten times. V gene TRBV12-3 or TRBV12-4 combines with J gene TRBJ2-7, with D maybe TRBD2 (6 bases). CDR3 size: 15 residues. Trimming cost V 1 base and J 1 base, with 11 bases left between them. CDR3: CASSLGAGGSYEQYF. For the CDR3, the DNA is TGTGCCAGCAGTTTAGGAGCGGGCGGATCCTACGAGCAGTACTTC.

The chain joins TRBV7-2 to TRBJ2-5; 7 bases are shared with TRBD1. The V and J ends lost 5 bases and 4 bases, in that order; junction bases with no gene match: 7. Looked up from germline, CDR1 is SGHTA and CDR2 is FQGNSA. The CDR3 extends over 14 amino acids. CDR3 nucleotides: TGTGCCAGCAGCCATCGACAGGGTCCAGAGACCCAGTACTTC. This encodes CASSHRQGPETQYF.

The V gene is TRBV5-5, the J gene TRBJ1-3, with D possibly TRBD1 on 5 matching bases. The CDR3 is 17 residues long. Per the germline V gene, CDR1 is SGHKS and CDR2 is YYEKEE (reference sequence). The V and J ends lost 4 bases and 3 bases respectively, with 20 bases between them. The CDR3 is CASSQQLQGRDGNTIYF. In DNA, the CDR3 is TGTGCCAGCAGCCAACAATTGCAGGGACGGGATGGAAACACCATATATTTT.

The genes are TRBV4-1 and TRBJ1-1; no clear D. This CDR3 is 12 amino acids long. Germline V gene data show CDR1 as MGHRA and CDR2 as YSYEKL. V was trimmed by 1 base and J by 4 bases, leaving 4 bases between them. This chain's CDR3 is CASSQVPTEAFF. The CDR3, as DNA: TGCGCCAGCAGCCAAGTTCCCACTGAAGCTTTCTTT.

The CDR3 reads CAGNRVRGGTQYF. CDR3 nucleotides: TGTGCCGGAAATAGGGTCAGGGGCGGGACCCAGTACTTC. The V call is TRBV28, the J call TRBJ2-5; D is perhaps TRBD1 (6 bases). V gave up 11 bases and J gave up 7 bases, with 20 bases separating them. The CDR3 runs 13 residues. Per the germline V gene, CDR1 is MDHEN and CDR2 is SYDVKM. Full variable domain (missing parts from reference TRBV28 and TRBJ2-5): DVKVTQSSRYLVKRTGEKVFLECVQDMDHENMFWYRQDPGLGLRLIYFSYDVKMKEKGDIPEGYSVSREKKERFSLILESASTNQTSMYLCAGNRVRGGTQYFGPGTRLLVL.

This clonotype was counted between two and nine times. The V and J genes are TRBV20-1 and TRBJ2-3, with D perhaps TRBD2 (6 bases). The V end was cut by 5 bases, the J end by 6 bases, with 15 bases between. The CDR3 spans 13 residues. The V gene's germline CDR1 is DFQATT and CDR2 SNEGSKA (reference sequence). The CDR3 here is CSASGESLDTQYF. The CDR3 nucleotides are TGCAGTGCTTCGGGGGAGTCGTTGGATACGCAGTATTTT.

Only a few counts were recorded for this clonotype. The chain employs TRBV7-3 and TRBJ2-1; tentatively, D is TRBD2 (6 bases). This CDR3 comprises 16 residues. Deletions cut 5 bases from V and 0 bases from J, with 14 bases between. Germline V lookup: CDR1 SGHTA, CDR2 FQGTGA. As DNA, the CDR3 is TGTGCCAGCAGCACTTATTTCGGGAGCTCCTACAATGAGCAGTTCTTC. This translates into CASSTYFGSSYNEQFF.

This clonotype was picked up many times. The rearrangement uses TRBV4-3 and TRBJ2-7, with 7 bases aligning to TRBD1. Per germline, CDR1 LGHNA and CDR2 YSLEER. This CDR3 spans 15 amino acids. V lost 1 base and J lost 4; bases outside the gene matches: 7. Here the CDR3 reads CASSQVWTGRYEQYF. The CDR3 DNA sequence: TGCGCCAGCAGCCAAGTCTGGACAGGCCGTTACGAGCAGTACTTC.

This clonotype appeared many times. The chain is built from TRBV28 and TRBJ1-4, with D unclear. V lost 3 bases to trimming and J lost 5 bases, with 10 bases between them. The germline V gene has CDR1 MDHEN and CDR2 SYDVKM. The CDR3 extends over 14 amino acids. CDR3 region: CASSFGPLNEKLFF. The CDR3 DNA reads as TGTGCCAGCAGTTTTGGCCCGTTGAATGAAAAACTGTTTTTT.

V gene TRBV7-2 combines with J gene TRBJ1-1; D is uncertain. Between the trimmed V and J ends, which lost 0 bases and 0 bases, there was a span of 8 bases. The CDR3 sequence is 15 residues long. Germline CDR1 SGHTA, CDR2 FQGNSA. The CDR3 nucleotides are TGTGCCAGCAGCTTAGCCACTCCTATGAACACTGAAGCTTTCTTT. Translated, it gives CASSLATPMNTEAFF.

CDR3 residues: CSVERRLAADTQYF. In DNA form, the CDR3 reads TGCAGCGTTGAGAGACGACTAGCTGCCGATACGCAGTATTTT. This chain joins TRBV29-1 and TRBJ2-3, with TRBD2 identical over 7 bases. Per the germline V gene, CDR1 is SQVTM and CDR2 is ANQGSEA. The CDR3 extends over 14 amino acids. With V trimmed by 3 bases and J by 6 bases, 9 bases remained unmatched.

The gene calls are TRBV29-1 and TRBJ2-1, with 7 bases fitting TRBD2. This CDR3 has 15 residues. V lost 0 bases and J lost 10; bases outside the gene matches: 12. CDR1 and CDR2 (germline): SQVTM, ANQGSEA. This chain's CDR3 is CSVEDLAGAPMEQFF. The CDR3 bases are TGCAGCGTTGAAGATCTTGCGGGAGCGCCCATGGAGCAGTTCTTC.

Ten or more counts support this clonotype. The junction departs from germline at one end; a sequencing error may be responsible. This chain connects TRBV7-2 to TRBJ2-5; TRBD2 aligns across 10 bases. This CDR3 has 14 residues. Germline V lookup: CDR1 SGHTA, CDR2 FQGNSA. CDR3 sequence reads: CASSLGLAEETQYF. CDR3 in DNA: TGTGCTAGCAGCTTAGGACTAGCGGAAGAGACCCAGTACTTC.